This TCR beta chain was identified in a study of T cells in Graves' hyperthyroidism and ophthalmopathy. Whole-study findings and limits: Ophthalmopathy was identified by the model a median roughly six months ahead of onset.

Amplified TCR beta CDR3 regions came from RNA transcripts. The TCR CDR3 first-round RT-PCR relied on the HTBI primer set. TCRdb re-called the multiplex PCR reads with MiXCR, one entry per CDR3 protein. Of 130,000 to 150,000 distinct CDR3 sequences in the sample, roughly 23% were seen once. Per the germline V gene, CDR1 is GTSNPN and CDR2 is SVGIG (reference sequence). V lost 0 bases, J lost 8 bases, and 10 bases lay in between. The length of the CDR3 is 12 residues. A few counts support this clonotype. As yet, its antigen is unknown. Investigators excluded patients with uncontrolled infection, other autoimmune disease, pregnancy or lactation.

The chain joins TRBV30 to TRBJ1-1; D is unclear. Sample: blood. This sequence was found in a woman in her 50s with Graves' hyperthyroidism that later progressed to Graves' ophthalmopathy. CDR3 nucleotide sequence: TGTGCCTGGAGTGTAAGCCTGGAGGAAGCTTTCTTT. It translates to CAWSVSLEEAFF.